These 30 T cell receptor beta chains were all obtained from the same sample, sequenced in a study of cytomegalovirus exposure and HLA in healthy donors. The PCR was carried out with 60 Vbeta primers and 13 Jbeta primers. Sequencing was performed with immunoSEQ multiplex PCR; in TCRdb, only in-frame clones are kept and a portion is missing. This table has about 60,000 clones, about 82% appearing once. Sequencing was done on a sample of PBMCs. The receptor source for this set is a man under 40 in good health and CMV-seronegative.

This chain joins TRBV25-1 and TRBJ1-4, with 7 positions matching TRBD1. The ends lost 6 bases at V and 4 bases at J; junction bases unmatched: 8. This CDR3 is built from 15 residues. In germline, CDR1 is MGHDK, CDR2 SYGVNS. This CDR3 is CASSQGGTGNEKLFF. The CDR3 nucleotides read TGTGCCAGCAGCCAGGGGGGAACCGGTAATGAAAAACTGTTTTTT.

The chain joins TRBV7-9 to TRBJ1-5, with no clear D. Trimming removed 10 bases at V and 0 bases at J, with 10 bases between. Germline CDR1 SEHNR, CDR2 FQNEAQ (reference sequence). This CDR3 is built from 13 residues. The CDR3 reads CAIGAVSNQPQHF. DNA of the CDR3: TGTGCCATCGGAGCCGTTAGCAATCAGCCCCAGCATTTT.

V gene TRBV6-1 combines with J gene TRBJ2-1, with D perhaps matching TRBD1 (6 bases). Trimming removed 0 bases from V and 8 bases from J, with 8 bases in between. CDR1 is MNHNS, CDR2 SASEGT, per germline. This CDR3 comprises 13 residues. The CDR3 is CASSEAGADEQFF. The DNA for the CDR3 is TGTGCCAGCAGTGAAGCGGGGGCTGATGAGCAGTTCTTC.

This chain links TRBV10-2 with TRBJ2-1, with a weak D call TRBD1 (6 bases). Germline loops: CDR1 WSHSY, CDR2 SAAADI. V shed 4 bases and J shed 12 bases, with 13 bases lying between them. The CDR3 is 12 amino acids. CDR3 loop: CASSVTGLGQFF. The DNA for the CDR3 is TGCGCCAGCAGTGTTACAGGGCTTGGGCAGTTCTTC.

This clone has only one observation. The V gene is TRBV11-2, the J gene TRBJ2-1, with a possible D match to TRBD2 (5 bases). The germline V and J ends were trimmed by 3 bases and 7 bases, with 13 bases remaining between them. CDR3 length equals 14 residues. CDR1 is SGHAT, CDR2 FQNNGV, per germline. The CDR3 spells CASSFPGFLNEQFF. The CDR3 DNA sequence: TGTGCCAGCAGCTTCCCGGGGTTTTTGAATGAGCAGTTCTTC.

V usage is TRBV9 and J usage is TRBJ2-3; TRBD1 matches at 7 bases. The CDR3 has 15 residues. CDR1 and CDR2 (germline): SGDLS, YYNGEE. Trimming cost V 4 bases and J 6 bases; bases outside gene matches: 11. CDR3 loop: CASSLGQVFSDTQYF. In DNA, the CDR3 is TGTGCCAGCAGCCTCGGACAGGTATTTAGTGATACGCAGTATTTT.

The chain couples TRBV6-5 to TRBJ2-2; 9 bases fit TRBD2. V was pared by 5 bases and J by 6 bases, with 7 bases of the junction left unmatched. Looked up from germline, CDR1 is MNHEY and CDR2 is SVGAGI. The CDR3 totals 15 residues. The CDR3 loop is CASSRLREGPGELFF. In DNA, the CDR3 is TGTGCCAGCAGTCGGTTGCGGGAGGGCCCCGGGGAGCTGTTTTTT.

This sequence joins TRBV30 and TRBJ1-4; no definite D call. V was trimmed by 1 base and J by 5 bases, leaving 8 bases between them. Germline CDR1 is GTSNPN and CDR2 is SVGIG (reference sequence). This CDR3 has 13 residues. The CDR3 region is CAWSARVNEKLFF. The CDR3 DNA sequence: TGTGCCTGGAGTGCGAGGGTAAATGAAAAACTGTTTTTT.

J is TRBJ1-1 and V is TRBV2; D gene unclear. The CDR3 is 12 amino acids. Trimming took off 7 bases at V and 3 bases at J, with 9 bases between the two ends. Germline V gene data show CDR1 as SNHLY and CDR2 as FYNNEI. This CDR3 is CASITRDTEAFF. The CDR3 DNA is TGTGCCAGCATTACTAGGGACACTGAAGCTTTCTTT.

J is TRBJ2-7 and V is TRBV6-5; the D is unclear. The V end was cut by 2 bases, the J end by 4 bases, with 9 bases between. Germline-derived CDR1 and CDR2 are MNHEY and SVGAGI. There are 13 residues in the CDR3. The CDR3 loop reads CASSYGPTYEQYF. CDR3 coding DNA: TGTGCCAGCAGTTACGGGCCGACGTACGAGCAGTACTTC.

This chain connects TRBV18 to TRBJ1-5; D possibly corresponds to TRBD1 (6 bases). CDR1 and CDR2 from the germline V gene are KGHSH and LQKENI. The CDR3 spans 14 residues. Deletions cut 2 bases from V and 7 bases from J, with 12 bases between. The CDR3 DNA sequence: TGTGCCAGCTCACCAGATAACAGGGTGCAGCCCCAGCATTTT. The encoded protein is CASSPDNRVQPQHF.

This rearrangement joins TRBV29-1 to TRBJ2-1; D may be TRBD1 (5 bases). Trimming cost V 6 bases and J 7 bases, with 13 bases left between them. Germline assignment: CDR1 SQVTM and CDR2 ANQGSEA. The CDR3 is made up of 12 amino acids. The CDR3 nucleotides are TGCAGCGTAGCCGACAGTTGGAATGAGCAGTTCTTC. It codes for CSVADSWNEQFF.

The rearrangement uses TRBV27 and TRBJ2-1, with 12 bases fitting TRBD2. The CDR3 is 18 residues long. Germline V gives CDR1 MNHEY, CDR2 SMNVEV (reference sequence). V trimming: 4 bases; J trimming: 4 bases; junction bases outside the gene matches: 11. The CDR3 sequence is CASSSAGTSGPSYNEQFF. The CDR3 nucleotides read TGTGCCAGCAGTTCCGCCGGGACTAGCGGGCCGTCTTACAATGAGCAGTTCTTC.

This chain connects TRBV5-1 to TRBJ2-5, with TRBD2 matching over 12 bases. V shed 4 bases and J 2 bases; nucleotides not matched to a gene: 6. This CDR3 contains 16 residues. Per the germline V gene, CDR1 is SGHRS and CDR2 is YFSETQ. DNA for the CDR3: TGCGCCAGCAGCGGGAGACTAGCGGGGGTTCAAGAGACCCAGTACTTC. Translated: CASSGRLAGVQETQYF.

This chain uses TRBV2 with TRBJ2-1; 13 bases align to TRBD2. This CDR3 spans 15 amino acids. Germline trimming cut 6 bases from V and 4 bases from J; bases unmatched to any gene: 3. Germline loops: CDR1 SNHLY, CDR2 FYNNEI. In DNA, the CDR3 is TGTGCCAGCAGGGAACTAGCGGGAGGGTACAATGAGCAGTTCTTC. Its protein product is CASRELAGGYNEQFF.

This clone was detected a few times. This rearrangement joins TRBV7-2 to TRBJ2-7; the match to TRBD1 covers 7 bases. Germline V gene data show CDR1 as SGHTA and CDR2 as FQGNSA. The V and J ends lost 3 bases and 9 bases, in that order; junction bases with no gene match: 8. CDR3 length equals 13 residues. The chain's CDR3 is CASSLNRGGLQYF. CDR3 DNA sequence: TGTGCCAGCAGCTTGAACAGGGGCGGTCTGCAGTACTTC.

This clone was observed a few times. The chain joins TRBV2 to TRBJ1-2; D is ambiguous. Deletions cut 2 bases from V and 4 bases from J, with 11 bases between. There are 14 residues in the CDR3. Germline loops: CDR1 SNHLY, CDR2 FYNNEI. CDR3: CASSEQVESYGYTF. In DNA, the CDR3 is TGTGCCAGCAGTGAACAGGTAGAAAGCTATGGCTACACCTTC.

Here the CDR3 DNA reads TGCGCCAGCAGCTTGGGGGCGAGGGCGGACACTGAAGCTTTCTTT. Protein: CASSLGARADTEAFF. The chain has TRBV5-1 and TRBJ1-1; D remains unclear. This CDR3 region has 15 residues. Germline CDR1 is SGHRS and CDR2 is YFSETQ. Between the trimmed V and J ends, which lost 0 bases and 3 bases, there was a span of 12 bases.

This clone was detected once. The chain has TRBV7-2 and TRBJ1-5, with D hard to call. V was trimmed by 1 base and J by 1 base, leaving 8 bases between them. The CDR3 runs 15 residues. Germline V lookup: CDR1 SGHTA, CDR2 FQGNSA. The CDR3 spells CASSLVGESNQPQHF. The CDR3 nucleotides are TGTGCCAGCAGCTTAGTTGGGGAGAGCAATCAGCCCCAGCATTTT.

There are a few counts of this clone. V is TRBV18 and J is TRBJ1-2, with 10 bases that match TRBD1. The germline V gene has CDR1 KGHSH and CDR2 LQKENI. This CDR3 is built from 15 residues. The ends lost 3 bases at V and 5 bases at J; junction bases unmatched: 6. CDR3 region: CASSPLGTGVYGYTF. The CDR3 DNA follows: TGTGCCAGCTCACCCCTCGGGACAGGGGTGTATGGCTACACCTTC.

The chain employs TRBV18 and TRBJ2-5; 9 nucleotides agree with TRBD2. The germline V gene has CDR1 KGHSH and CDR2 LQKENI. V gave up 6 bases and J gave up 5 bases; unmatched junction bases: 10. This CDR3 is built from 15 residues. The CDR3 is CASSLRSSGMETQYF. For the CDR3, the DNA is TGTGCCAGCTCCCTGCGGTCTAGCGGGATGGAGACCCAGTACTTC.

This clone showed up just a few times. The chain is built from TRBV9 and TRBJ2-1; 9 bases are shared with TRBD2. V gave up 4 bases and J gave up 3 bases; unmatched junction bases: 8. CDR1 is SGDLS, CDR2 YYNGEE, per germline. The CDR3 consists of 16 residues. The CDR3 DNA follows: TGTGCCAGCAGCCCCCGGAGTAGCGGGAGCTACAATGAGCAGTTCTTC. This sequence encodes CASSPRSSGSYNEQFF. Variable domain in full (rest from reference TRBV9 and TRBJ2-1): DSGVTQTPKHLITATGQRVTLRCSPRSGDLSVYWYQQSLDQGLQFLIQYYNGEERAKGNILERFSAQQFPDLHSELNLSSLELGDSALYFCASSPRSSGSYNEQFFGPGTRLTVL.

Here the CDR3 DNA reads TGTGCCAGCAGCTCCCGGGGAGGGTTGAACACTGAAGCTTTCTTT. It encodes CASSSRGGLNTEAFF. V gene TRBV11-2 combines with J gene TRBJ1-1; D gene uncertain. This CDR3 comprises 15 residues. Germline V gives CDR1 SGHAT, CDR2 FQNNGV. The V gene lost 4 bases and the J gene lost 0 bases, with 12 bases spanning the gap.

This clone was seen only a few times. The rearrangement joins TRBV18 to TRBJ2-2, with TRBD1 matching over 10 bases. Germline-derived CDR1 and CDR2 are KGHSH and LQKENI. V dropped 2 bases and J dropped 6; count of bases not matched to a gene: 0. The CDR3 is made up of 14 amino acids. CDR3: CASSPGQGAGELFF. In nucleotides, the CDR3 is TGTGCCAGCTCACCAGGACAGGGGGCCGGGGAGCTGTTTTTT.

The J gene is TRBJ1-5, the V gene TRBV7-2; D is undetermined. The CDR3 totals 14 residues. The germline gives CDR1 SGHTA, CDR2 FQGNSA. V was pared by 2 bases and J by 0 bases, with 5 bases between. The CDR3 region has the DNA TGTGCCAGCAGCTTAACACATAGCAATCAGCCCCAGCATTTT. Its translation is CASSLTHSNQPQHF.

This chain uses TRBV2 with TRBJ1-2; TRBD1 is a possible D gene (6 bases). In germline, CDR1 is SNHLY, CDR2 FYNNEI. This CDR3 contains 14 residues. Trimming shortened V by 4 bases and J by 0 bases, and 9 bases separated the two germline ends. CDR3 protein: CASSGQVANYGYTF. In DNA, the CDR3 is TGTGCCAGCAGTGGACAGGTAGCTAACTATGGCTACACCTTC.

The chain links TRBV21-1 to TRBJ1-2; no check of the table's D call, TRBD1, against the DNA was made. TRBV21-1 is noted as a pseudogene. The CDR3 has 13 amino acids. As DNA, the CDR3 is TGTGCCAGCAGCTACCGGGACAGGGTTGGCTACACCTTC. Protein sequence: CASSYRDRVGYTF.

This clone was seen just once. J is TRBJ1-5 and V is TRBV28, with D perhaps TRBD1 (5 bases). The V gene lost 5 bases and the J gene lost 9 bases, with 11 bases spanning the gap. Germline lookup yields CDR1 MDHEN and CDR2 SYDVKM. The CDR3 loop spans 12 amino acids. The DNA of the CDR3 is TGTGCCAGCAGTGCCCCCCAGGGGCCCCAGCATTTT. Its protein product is CASSAPQGPQHF. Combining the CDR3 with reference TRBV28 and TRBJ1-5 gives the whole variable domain DVKVTQSSRYLVKRTGEKVFLECVQDMDHENMFWYRQDPGLGLRLIYFSYDVKMKEKGDIPEGYSVSREKKERFSLILESASTNQTSMYLCASSAPQGPQHFGDGTRLSIL.

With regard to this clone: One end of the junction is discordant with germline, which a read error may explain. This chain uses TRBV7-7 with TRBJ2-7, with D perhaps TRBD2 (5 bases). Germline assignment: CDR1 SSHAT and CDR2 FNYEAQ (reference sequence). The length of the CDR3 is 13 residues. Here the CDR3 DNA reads TGTGCTAGCAGCACGGGGAGTGGGTACGAGCAGTACTTC. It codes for CASSTGSGYEQYF.

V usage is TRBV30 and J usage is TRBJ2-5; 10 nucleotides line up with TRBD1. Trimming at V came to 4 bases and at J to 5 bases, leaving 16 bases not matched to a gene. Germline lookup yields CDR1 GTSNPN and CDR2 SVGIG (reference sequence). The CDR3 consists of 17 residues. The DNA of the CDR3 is TGTGCCTGGACTAGGCAAACCGTGACAGGGGGCCGGGAGACCCAGTACTTC. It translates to CAWTRQTVTGGRETQYF.